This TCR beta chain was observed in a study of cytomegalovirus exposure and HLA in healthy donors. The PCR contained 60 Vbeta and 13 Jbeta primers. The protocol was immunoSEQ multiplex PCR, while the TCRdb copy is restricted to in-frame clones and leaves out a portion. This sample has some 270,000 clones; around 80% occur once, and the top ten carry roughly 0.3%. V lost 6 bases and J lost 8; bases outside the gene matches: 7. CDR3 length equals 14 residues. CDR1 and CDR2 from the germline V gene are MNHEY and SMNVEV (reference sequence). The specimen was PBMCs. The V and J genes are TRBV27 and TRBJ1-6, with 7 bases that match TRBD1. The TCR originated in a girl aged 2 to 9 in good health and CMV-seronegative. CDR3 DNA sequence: TGTGCCAGCAGCGAGCGACAGGGACATTCACCCCTCCACTTT. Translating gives CASSERQGHSPLHF.